This T cell receptor beta chain derives from a study of molecular identifiers for immune sequencing clone quantification. TCRdb analysed the PCR reads with MiXCR anew, one entry per CDR3 protein. This table has over 60,000 distinct CDR3 sequences, around 20% appearing once. The CDR3 covers 15 residues. V was cut by 8 bases and J by 5 bases, with 21 bases left in between. Germline CDR1 MNHEY, CDR2 SMNVEV (reference sequence). This chain uses TRBV27 with TRBJ2-5; D may be TRBD2 (6 bases). This sequence originates from a human donor in good health. Some libraries in this study had Jurkat cell RNA spiked in. Source material: naive CD8+ T cells from blood, with Jurkat cell RNA spiked in. Subset given: FACS-sorted CD8+CD4-CCR7+CD45RA+ naive T cells. The CDR3 reads CASYPIGGNGETQYF. In nucleotides, the CDR3 is TGTGCCAGCTACCCTATTGGGGGGAACGGGGAGACCCAGTACTTC.